This TCR beta chain was observed in a study of T cells in Graves' hyperthyroidism and ophthalmopathy (dated by TCRdb to 2018 to 2020). About the study as a whole: To identify TCR V-J signatures that set the groups apart, the researchers used a discovery cohort of 95 to 100 patients, made up of 40 to 45 with Graves' ophthalmopathy and some 60 with stable Graves' hyperthyroidism. Following sampling, methimazole starting at 30 mg daily was given to hyperthyroidism patients, and high-dose intravenous methylprednisolone was given to ophthalmopathy patients. Thyroid tissue and blood T-cell repertoires from more than five Graves' hyperthyroidism patients were also compared in the study. The approximately 98 discovery patients were randomly divided into training and test sets at a 7:3 ratio. Whether ophthalmopathy could be predicted prospectively was tested in an independent validation cohort made up of 18 to 20 hyperthyroidism patients plus 17 patients who later progressed to ophthalmopathy. TCR Vbeta CDR3 sequencing of approximately 140 peripheral blood samples (over 40 ophthalmopathy, 75 to 80 hyperthyroidism and around 17 progressor patients) is reported in the paper. What the study reported, not specific to this receptor: Sample size was not statistically predetermined, and investigators were not blinded to group allocation. A 13 V-J signature model separated ophthalmopathy from stable hyperthyroidism, with approximately 86% sensitivity and approximately 81% specificity in cross-validation and 80%/75% in testing. In validation, the model predicted progression to ophthalmopathy with approximately 71% sensitivity and about 72% specificity, a median of around six months before onset. Blood samples also contained most of the expanded thyroid clonotypes (frequency above 0.001), which suggests that blood repertoires may reflect thyroid immune responses.

Stable Graves' hyperthyroidism was defined as the absence of progression to ophthalmopathy over 18 months of follow-up. The hyperthyroidism patients were between 18 and 65 years old and newly diagnosed, with a disease duration of less than 2 months. Exclusion was applied to patients with uncontrolled infections, other autoimmune diseases, pregnancy or lactation. Diagnoses were based on clinical symptoms, serum thyroxine and TRAb, thyroid ultrasound and orbital computed tomography. Trizol reagent was used to extract total RNA, and RNA quality was then checked on an Agilent 2100 Bioanalyzer. The TCR beta CDR3 regions were amplified from RNA transcripts. The first round of RT-PCR for the TCR CDR3 was performed with the HTBI primer set and the Qiagen OneStep RT-PCR kit. A second multiplex PCR round built the libraries, followed by size selection and purification. Paired-end sequencing of the libraries was performed with 100 bp reads on an Illumina HiSeq2000. The source study handled its data this way. SOAPnuke was used to process the raw data, with reads discarded if the reads contained adapters or uncalled bases, had a mean Phred below 15, or lacked an exact constant-primer or identifier match. COPE v1.2.5 was used to merge high-quality paired reads, and clonotypes were defined as unique nucleotide sequences. Clonotypes were aligned to IMGT TRBV, TRBD and TRBJ reference segments using MiTCR v1.1. Only V-J combinations with frequency above 0.0001, covering about 99% of repertoires, were analysed. A TCS score was defined as the ratio of F50 (clonal expansion) to E x V (chaos), with BLOSUM62-based TCRdist applied between CDR3 peptides within each V-J. Welch's t-statistics and random forest reduced around 510 V-J features to about 12, which were used in a naive Bayes classifier (R e1071). The public reads were reanalyzed by TCRdb: fastp trimming at Q25, MiXCR alignment, in-frame beta chains only. Each entry is one CDR3 protein sequence, shown with its most common DNA and genes. Clone size and V and J calls follow TCRdb, not the original study. The sample table contains about 540,000 distinct CDR3 sequences; only one count was recorded for 35% to 55% of them. The ten largest make up 8.2% of the sample.

This clonotype was counted many times. The target of this receptor is not known. Per-nucleotide qualities are absent, and no much larger clonotype sits a single base away. Measured from the cysteine to the phenylalanine, the CDR3 is 12 residues long. Just CDR3 DNA is preserved here, 36 bases in frame from base 1. Trimming at the junction amounts to 5 bases on V and 11 bases on J, and the germline ends lie 15 bases apart. The germline V gene (reference sequence) specifies SEHNR as CDR1 and FQNEAQ as CDR2. The sequence links TRBV7-9 to TRBJ1-1, with the D gene uncertain. Input material: peripheral blood or thyroid tissue (not recorded which). This sequence was found in a woman aged 18-29 years with Graves' hyperthyroidism. Donor details come from another sample of the same person, matched by shared clones. The CDR3 loop reads CASSPKKRVAFF. At the DNA level, the sequence is TGTGCCAGCAGCCCTAAGAAACGGGTGGCTTTCTTT.